Listed here are 28 T cell receptor beta chains from one sample, sequenced in a study of neoadjuvant anti-PD-1 for oral cavity cancer. Method: immunoSEQ multiplex PCR; TCRdb's copy keeps in-frame clones and lacks some. The repertoire has around 18,000 clones, approximately 72% of them found once; the top ten carry over 2.5%. This specimen was PBMCs, taken before nivolumab (anti-PD-1) treatment. All receptors derive from a person aged 35 to 85 with oral cavity squamous cell carcinoma.

This clone came up a few times. The genes are TRBV5-1 and TRBJ2-2; TRBD2 matches at 10 bases. The CDR3 totals 16 residues. Germline trimming cut 2 bases from V and 7 bases from J; bases unmatched to any gene: 8. Germline CDR1 and CDR2: SGHRS and YFSETQ. CDR3 amino acids: CASSFGTSVEYGELFF. The CDR3 nucleotides are TGCGCCAGCAGCTTCGGGACTAGCGTTGAGTACGGGGAGCTGTTTTTT.

The chain uses TRBV5-6 and TRBJ2-2; no clear D gene. The germline V gene encodes CDR1 SGHDT and CDR2 YYEEEE. Deletions cut 1 base from V and 3 bases from J, with 1 base between. This CDR3 contains 12 residues. The CDR3 sequence: CASSLYTGELFF. Here the CDR3 DNA reads TGTGCCAGCAGCTTGTACACCGGGGAGCTGTTTTTT.

The chain joins TRBV2 to TRBJ1-2, with D perhaps matching TRBD1 (6 bases). Germline V lookup: CDR1 SNHLY, CDR2 FYNNEI. CDR3 length: 14 amino acids. V was cut by 1 base and J by 3 bases, with 9 bases left in between. The CDR3 protein is CASSEVTGHYGYTF. The CDR3 DNA follows: TGTGCCAGCAGTGAAGTTACAGGGCACTATGGCTACACCTTC.

This chain uses TRBV9 with TRBJ1-1; D might be TRBD1 (5 bases). The CDR3 runs 13 residues. Germline-derived CDR1 and CDR2 are SGDLS and YYNGEE. Trimming removed 2 bases from V and 5 bases from J, with 10 bases in between. This CDR3 reads CASSVIWGTEAFF. The DNA for the CDR3 is TGTGCCAGCAGCGTTATTTGGGGGACTGAAGCTTTCTTT.

This clone was observed a single time. The rearrangement links TRBV10-3 to TRBJ2-3; D uncertain. This CDR3 is built from 12 residues. Trimming pared 2 bases from V and 4 bases from J, leaving 4 bases between. Per germline, CDR1 ENHRY and CDR2 SYGVKD. CDR3 loop: CAISEVADTQYF. DNA for the CDR3: TGTGCCATCAGTGAGGTAGCAGATACGCAGTATTTT.

J is TRBJ2-7 and V is TRBV5-1; D is perhaps TRBD1 (6 bases). Germline CDR1 is SGHRS and CDR2 is YFSETQ. The CDR3 is 13 amino acids. The V gene lost 4 bases and the J gene lost 0 bases, with 8 bases spanning the gap. The chain's CDR3 is CASSADSSYEQYF. The CDR3 coding sequence is TGCGCCAGCAGCGCGGACAGCTCCTACGAGCAGTACTTC.

The J gene is TRBJ1-1, the V gene TRBV2, with a possible D match to TRBD1 (6 bases). The CDR3 has 12 residues. V was shortened by 6 bases and J by 5 bases, with 10 bases between the two germline ends. Germline V lookup: CDR1 SNHLY, CDR2 FYNNEI. In DNA, the CDR3 is TGTGCCAGCAGCGCAGGGGCGACTGAAGCTTTCTTT. As protein: CASSAGATEAFF. Drawing the rest from reference TRBV2 and TRBJ1-1, the complete variable domain is EPEVTQTPSHQVTQMGQEVILRCVPISNHLYFYWYRQILGQKVEFLVSFYNNEISEKSEIFDDQFSVERPDGSNFTLKIRSTKLEDSAMYFCASSAGATEAFFGQGTRLTVV.

The chain has TRBV4-1 and TRBJ1-5; D uncertain. Germline CDR1 MGHRA, CDR2 YSYEKL. The CDR3 totals 16 residues. V was clipped by 0 bases and J by 1 base, with 10 bases between them. The CDR3 spells CASSQDLTQSNQPQHF. Here the CDR3 DNA reads TGCGCCAGCAGCCAAGATTTAACCCAAAGCAATCAGCCCCAGCATTTT.

The V call is TRBV5-1, the J call TRBJ2-3; 7 nucleotides match TRBD2. The CDR3 spans 14 residues. Germline V gene sequence: CDR1 SGHRS, CDR2 YFSETQ. V lost 3 bases to trimming and J lost 0 bases; unmatched junction nucleotides: 1. CDR3 in amino acids: CASSSTSSTDTQYF. The CDR3, as DNA: TGCGCCAGCAGCTCGACTAGCAGCACAGATACGCAGTATTTT.

This chain uses TRBV5-1 with TRBJ2-5; no clear D. Trimming left V 0 bases short and J 3 bases short, with 9 bases between. The germline V gene has CDR1 SGHRS and CDR2 YFSETQ. CDR3 length: 14 residues. The CDR3 DNA reads as TGCGCCAGCAGCTTGGGGTCAGTAGAAGAGACCCAGTACTTC. Translated: CASSLGSVEETQYF.

The genes are TRBV5-1 and TRBJ2-2; D remains unclear. There are 14 residues in the CDR3. V was clipped by 7 bases and J by 2 bases, with 12 bases between them. Germline V CDR1 and CDR2: SGHRS, YFSETQ. CDR3 sequence (DNA): TGCGCCAGCTGGTTCGGGCTTAACACCGGGGAGCTGTTTTTT. It yields the protein CASWFGLNTGELFF.

Written as DNA, the CDR3 is TGCGCCAGCAGCTTGACTAGCGGGACCCCCACAGATACGCAGTATTTT. Protein product: CASSLTSGTPTDTQYF. The chain uses TRBV5-1 and TRBJ2-3; 10 bases fit TRBD2. The germline V gene has CDR1 SGHRS and CDR2 YFSETQ. The CDR3 has 16 residues. V was clipped by 1 base and J by 2 bases; unmatched bases: 4.

In this sample, this clone turned up a few times. The J gene is TRBJ2-2, the V gene TRBV14, with a tentative D call TRBD1 (6 bases). This CDR3 comprises 15 residues. CDR1 SGHDN and CDR2 FVKESK come from the germline V gene. V shed 1 base and J shed 4 bases, with 10 bases lying between them. Here the CDR3 reads CASSQVDRFTGELFF. Here the CDR3 DNA reads TGTGCCAGCAGCCAAGTTGACAGGTTCACCGGGGAGCTGTTTTTT.

The rearrangement links TRBV27 to TRBJ1-2, with TRBD1 identical over 8 bases. V shed 0 bases and J 8 bases; nucleotides not matched to a gene: 8. The CDR3 runs to 15 residues. Germline V CDR1 and CDR2: MNHEY, SMNVEV (reference sequence). Here the CDR3 reads CASSLSNTGGKGYTF. As DNA, the CDR3 is TGTGCCAGCAGTTTATCTAACACAGGGGGGAAAGGCTACACCTTC.

This sequence joins TRBV20-1 and TRBJ2-5; D ambiguous. Between the trimmed V and J ends, which lost 5 bases and 3 bases, there was a span of 4 bases. The CDR3 loop spans 10 amino acids. Germline V gene data show CDR1 as DFQATT and CDR2 as SNEGSKA (reference sequence). In DNA form, the CDR3 reads TGCAGTGCTTTAGAAGAGACCCAGTACTTC. It is translated as CSALEETQYF.

This rearrangement joins TRBV27 to TRBJ2-7; 7 positions match TRBD2. Looked up from germline, CDR1 is MNHEY and CDR2 is SMNVEV (reference sequence). CDR3 length: 15 residues. The ends lost 2 bases at V and 3 bases at J; junction bases unmatched: 7. CDR3 region: CASSLGTTLVYEQYF. The CDR3, as DNA: TGTGCCAGCAGTTTAGGGACTACCCTGGTCTACGAGCAGTACTTC.

V gene TRBV6-1 combines with J gene TRBJ1-2, with a possible D match to TRBD1 (5 bases). Trimming removed 6 bases from V and 7 bases from J, with 12 bases in between. This CDR3 is 12 amino acids long. Per germline, CDR1 MNHNS and CDR2 SASEGT. DNA for the CDR3: TGTGCCAGCAGCCAATCAGGGTCTGGCTACACCTTC. Translated: CASSQSGSGYTF.

This clone showed up just a few times. This chain's CDR3 is CASRDSYGYTF. CDR3 DNA: TGTGCCAGCAGGGACAGCTATGGCTACACCTTC. The chain uses TRBV2 and TRBJ1-2; a possible D gene is TRBD1 (6 bases). This CDR3 contains 11 residues. Trimming took 6 bases from V and 4 from J, leaving 6 bases between them. Germline CDR1 is SNHLY and CDR2 is FYNNEI.

The gene calls are TRBV19 and TRBJ1-1; possible D gene TRBD1, 5 bases. Looked up from germline, CDR1 is LNHDA and CDR2 is SQIVND (reference sequence). The CDR3 loop spans 15 amino acids. Trimming pared 3 bases from V and 3 bases from J, leaving 14 bases between. CDR3 loop: CASSIGEQVDTEAFF. CDR3 DNA sequence: TGTGCCAGTAGTATTGGGGAACAGGTCGACACTGAAGCTTTCTTT.

This clone was observed a handful of times. The V and J genes are TRBV5-4 and TRBJ1-1, with a tentative D call TRBD1 (6 bases). This CDR3 region has 15 residues. The V end was cut by 4 bases, the J end by 1 base, with 14 bases between. Germline assignment: CDR1 SGHNT and CDR2 YYREEE (reference sequence). CDR3 DNA: TGTGCCAGCAGCCGCCATCCGGGGGCGAACACTGAAGCTTTCTTT. Translation: CASSRHPGANTEAFF. Variable domain in full (rest from reference TRBV5-4 and TRBJ1-1): ETGVTQSPTHLIKTRGQQVTLRCSSQSGHNTVSWYQQALGQGPQFIFQYYREEENGRGNFPPRFSGLQFPNYSSELNVNALELDDSALYLCASSRHPGANTEAFFGQGTRLTVV.

In this sample, this clone turned up once. This chain joins TRBV30 and TRBJ2-1; no reliable D call. Trimming took 6 bases from V and 10 from J, leaving 13 bases between them. The germline gives CDR1 GTSNPN, CDR2 SVGIG (reference sequence). The CDR3 contains 11 residues. This chain's CDR3 is CACVKDGEQFF. CDR3 nucleotide sequence: TGTGCCTGCGTAAAAGACGGGGAGCAGTTCTTC.

The genes are TRBV6-6 and TRBJ1-1; a possible D gene is TRBD1 (6 bases). The CDR3 is 13 amino acids. Germline V gives CDR1 MNHNY, CDR2 SVGAGI (reference sequence). Trimming cost V 4 bases and J 2 bases, with 8 bases left between them. CDR3 coding DNA: TGTGCCAGCAGTTTACAGGGTAACACTGAAGCTTTCTTT. Its protein product is CASSLQGNTEAFF.

The genes are TRBV2 and TRBJ1-4; D gene ambiguous. Germline V gene data show CDR1 as SNHLY and CDR2 as FYNNEI. Deletions cut 6 bases from V and 0 bases from J, with 11 bases between. The CDR3 loop spans 15 amino acids. The DNA of the CDR3 is TGTGCCAGCAGGACCGAACAGTCAACTAATGAAAAACTGTTTTTT. This encodes CASRTEQSTNEKLFF.

This clone was seen a single time. Here the CDR3 DNA reads TGTGCCAGCAGTTTATCGCGGCTAGCGGGAGGCTCTGGGGCCAACGTCCTGACTTTC. Its translation: CASSLSRLAGGSGANVLTF. The chain couples TRBV27 to TRBJ2-6; 11 bases line up with TRBD2. The CDR3 consists of 19 residues. CDR1 is MNHEY, CDR2 SMNVEV, per germline (reference sequence). With V trimmed by 0 bases and J by 0 bases, 4 bases remained unmatched.

The CDR3 sequence is CASSQGTSATPAQYF. In DNA, the CDR3 is TGTGCCAGCAGCCAAGGGACTAGCGCAACCCCCGCGCAGTATTTT. The chain combines TRBV4-2 with TRBJ2-3; 9 bases align to TRBD2. CDR3 size: 15 residues. CDR1 and CDR2 from the germline V gene are LGHNA and YNFKEQ. Trimming at V came to 1 base and at J to 10 bases, leaving 9 bases not matched to a gene.

This clone was recorded only once. The V call is TRBV11-3, the J call TRBJ2-2; 8 nucleotides agree with TRBD1. Germline V CDR1 and CDR2: SGHNT, YENEEA. Unmatched junction bases numbered 3, after V lost 4 bases and J lost 2 bases. The CDR3 consists of 15 residues. The DNA of the CDR3 is TGTGCCAGCAGCTGGACAGGGAGTAACACCGGGGAGCTGTTTTTT. Protein: CASSWTGSNTGELFF.

CDR3 protein: CASSRDLVGAYNEQFF. The CDR3, as DNA: TGTGCCAGCAGTCGCGACTTAGTCGGAGCCTACAATGAGCAGTTCTTC. This chain links TRBV11-3 with TRBJ2-1; D call uncertain. There are 16 residues in the CDR3. Trimming removed 6 bases from V and 2 bases from J, with 17 bases in between. Germline V gives CDR1 SGHNT, CDR2 YENEEA.

In DNA form, the CDR3 reads TGTGCCAGCAGTGCAGGGCTGGGCAGCAATCAGCCCCAGCATTTT. This gives the protein CASSAGLGSNQPQHF. The chain couples TRBV27 to TRBJ1-5; D perhaps matches TRBD1 (5 bases). V gave up 5 bases and J gave up 1 base, with 12 bases separating them. This CDR3 contains 15 residues. Germline lookup yields CDR1 MNHEY and CDR2 SMNVEV (reference sequence).